These T cell receptor beta chains were read from a single sample in a study of T cell responses to AZD1222 COVID-19 vaccine. The table came from immunoSEQ multiplex PCR; TCRdb's copy has only in-frame clones and leaves some out. The sample lists about 69,000 clones; less than 90% were seen once. The source was peripheral blood, collected 28 days after the second AZD1222 dose. These receptors were obtained from an adult who received the AZD1222 COVID-19 vaccine. CDR3s include the opening cysteine and the closing phenylalanine or tryptophan. D genes are given only for firm matches. Clone size is given for some rows only: seen once, a few or many times, or a class if the clone is expanded.

J: TRBJ2-2
V: TRBV2
size: NA
D: NA
CDR3: CASIESGYTGELFF
DNA: TGTGCCAGCATCGAATCAGGTTACACCGGGGAGCTGTTTTTT

J: TRBJ1-1
V: TRBV10-3
size: NA
D: NA
CDR3: CAISEQVNTEAFF
DNA: TGTGCCATCAGTGAGCAGGTGAACACTGAAGCTTTCTTT

J: TRBJ1-3
V: TRBV6-1
size: NA
D: NA
CDR3: CASSEIGGGYSGNTIYF
DNA: TGTGCCAGCAGTGAGATTGGAGGGGGGTACTCTGGAAACACCATATATTTT

J: TRBJ2-1
V: TRBV2
size: NA
D: NA
CDR3: CASSFTYNEQFF
DNA: TGTGCCAGCAGTTTTACCTACAATGAGCAGTTCTTC

J: TRBJ1-1
V: TRBV5-4
size: NA
D: NA
CDR3: CASSWDNTEAFF
DNA: TGTGCCAGCAGCTGGGACAACACTGAAGCTTTCTTT

J: TRBJ1-6
V: TRBV19
size: NA
D: NA
CDR3: CASSIEGGNSPLHF
DNA: TGTGCCAGTAGTATAGAAGGGGGTAATTCACCCCTCCACTTT

J: TRBJ1-1
V: TRBV9
size: few
D: NA
CDR3: CASSAPDNVNTEAFF
DNA: TGTGCCAGCAGCGCTCCGGACAATGTAAACACTGAAGCTTTCTTT

J: TRBJ2-1
V: TRBV5-1
size: NA
D: NA
CDR3: CASSGRGHTAYNEQFF
DNA: TGCGCCAGCAGCGGCCGGGGACATACTGCCTACAATGAGCAGTTCTTC

J: TRBJ1-2
V: TRBV2
size: NA
D: NA
CDR3: CASSEAGGTLYGYTF
DNA: TGTGCCAGCAGTGAAGCAGGCGGGACCCTCTATGGCTACACCTTC

J: TRBJ1-2
V: TRBV5-4
size: NA
D: NA
CDR3: CASSLDQGQLYGYTF
DNA: TGTGCCAGCAGCTTGGATCAGGGGCAGCTCTATGGCTACACCTTC

J: TRBJ1-4
V: TRBV2
size: NA
D: TRBD1
CDR3: CASSEPLGTGEKLFF
DNA: TGTGCCAGCAGTGAACCTTTAGGGACAGGTGAAAAACTGTTTTTT

J: TRBJ1-1
V: TRBV3-1/TRBV3-2
size: many
D: NA
CDR3: CASSRDNRAFF
DNA: TGTGCCAGCAGCCGAGACAATAGAGCTTTCTTT

J: TRBJ1-2
V: TRBV29-1
size: NA
D: NA
CDR3: CSVDQPNGYTF
DNA: TGCAGCGTTGACCAGCCTAATGGCTACACCTTC

J: TRBJ2-3
V: TRBV30
size: NA
D: TRBD2
CDR3: CASELAGGNTDTQYF
DNA: TGTGCCTCAGAATTAGCGGGAGGGAACACAGATACGCAGTATTTT

J: TRBJ2-1
V: TRBV19
size: NA
D: TRBD2
CDR3: CPTLAGGGEQFF
DNA: TGTCCCACGCTCGCGGGGGGGGGTGAGCAGTTCTTC

J: TRBJ2-7
V: TRBV10-2
size: NA
D: TRBD2
CDR3: CASTPSGEPYEQYF
DNA: TGCGCCAGCACCCCCAGCGGGGAGCCTTACGAGCAGTACTTC

J: TRBJ1-2
V: TRBV27
size: NA
D: TRBD1
CDR3: CASSLTGSNYGYTF
DNA: TGTGCCAGCAGTTTGACAGGGTCTAACTATGGCTACACCTTC

J: TRBJ1-3
V: TRBV11-3
size: few
D: NA
CDR3: CASSLGGPSSGNTIYF
DNA: TGTGCCAGCAGCTTAGGGGGTCCCAGCTCTGGAAACACCATATATTTT

J: TRBJ1-6
V: TRBV11-3
size: NA
D: NA
CDR3: CASSLDQGVGNSPLHF
DNA: TGTGCCAGCAGCTTAGATCAGGGTGTTGGGAATTCACCCCTCCACTTT

J: TRBJ1-5
V: TRBV29-1
size: NA
D: NA
CDR3: CSVEYGNQPQHF
DNA: TGCAGCGTTGAATATGGCAATCAGCCCCAGCATTTT

J: TRBJ1-3
V: TRBV6-5
size: NA
D: NA
CDR3: CASSYSRTGGNTIYF
DNA: TGTGCCAGCAGTTACTCGCGGACGGGTGGAAACACCATATATTTT

J: TRBJ1-2
V: TRBV6-1
size: NA
D: NA
CDR3: CASSEASDYGYTF
DNA: TGTGCCAGCAGTGAAGCTAGCGACTATGGCTACACCTTC

J: TRBJ1-2
V: TRBV30
size: NA
D: TRBD1
CDR3: CAGDWTGEYGYTF
DNA: TGTGCCGGTGATTGGACAGGGGAATATGGCTACACCTTC

J: TRBJ2-7
V: TRBV6-5
size: NA
D: TRBD1
CDR3: CASSILQGNYEQYF
DNA: TGTGCCAGCAGTATCCTACAGGGGAACTACGAGCAGTACTTC

J: TRBJ1-1
V: TRBV29-1
size: few
D: NA
CDR3: CSVVWVSSTEAFF
DNA: TGCAGCGTTGTTTGGGTATCTTCGACTGAAGCTTTCTTT

J: TRBJ1-1
V: TRBV6-5
size: NA
D: TRBD1
CDR3: CASSSTQGVVAAFF
DNA: TGTGCCAGCAGTTCAACCCAGGGGGTAGTGGCGGCTTTCTTT

J: TRBJ2-3
V: TRBV19
size: NA
D: TRBD2
CDR3: CASRPGGPGLAGEGKDTQYF
DNA: TGTGCCAGTAGACCAGGTGGACCGGGACTAGCGGGAGAAGGGAAAGATACGCAGTATTTT

J: TRBJ2-1
V: TRBV12-2
size: NA
D: NA
CDR3: CASPRGRALGNEQFF
DNA: TGTGCAAGCCCCAGGGGGAGGGCCTTGGGGAATGAGCAGTTCTTC

J: TRBJ1-2
V: TRBV18
size: NA
D: NA
CDR3: CASSPQAAPGYGYTF
DNA: TGTGCCAGCTCACCCCAAGCAGCCCCCGGCTATGGCTACACCTTC

J: TRBJ2-1
V: TRBV9
size: NA
D: TRBD2
CDR3: CASSVATSGKGEQFF
DNA: TGTGCCAGCAGCGTAGCGACTAGCGGGAAAGGTGAGCAGTTCTTC

J: TRBJ2-4
V: TRBV7-6
size: NA
D: NA
CDR3: CASSLEGRQSSAKNIQYF
DNA: TGTGCCAGCAGCTTAGAGGGGCGCCAATCCTCAGCCAAAAACATTCAGTACTTC

J: TRBJ2-6
V: TRBV27
size: NA
D: NA
CDR3: CASTVSSGANVLTF
DNA: TGTGCCAGCACTGTGAGCTCTGGGGCCAACGTCCTGACTTTC

J: TRBJ1-2
V: TRBV7-9
size: NA
D: TRBD1
CDR3: CASSRTGIANYGYTF
DNA: TGTGCCAGCAGCCGGACAGGGATCGCTAACTATGGCTACACCTTC

J: TRBJ2-7
V: TRBV5-1
size: NA
D: TRBD1
CDR3: CASSLAPGQGLYEQYF
DNA: TGCGCCAGCAGCTTGGCACCGGGACAGGGCCTCTACGAGCAGTACTTC

J: TRBJ2-7
V: TRBV24-1
size: few
D: NA
CDR3: CATSDSRGGYEQYF
DNA: TGTGCCACCAGTGATTCCAGGGGTGGCTACGAGCAGTACTTC

J: TRBJ1-2
V: TRBV5-6
size: NA
D: NA
CDR3: CASSSGPPITGDGYTF
DNA: TGTGCCAGCAGCTCCGGGCCCCCTATAACCGGCGATGGCTACACCTTC

J: TRBJ2-1
V: TRBV11-2
size: NA
D: TRBD2
CDR3: CASSLSGRANEQFF
DNA: TGTGCCAGCAGCTTAAGCGGGAGGGCCAATGAGCAGTTCTTC

J: TRBJ2-6
V: TRBV27
size: NA
D: TRBD1
CDR3: CASSPGTGISGANVLTF
DNA: TGTGCCAGCAGTCCCGGGACAGGGATCTCTGGGGCCAACGTCCTGACTTTC

J: TRBJ2-7
V: TRBV3-1/TRBV3-2
size: NA
D: NA
CDR3: CASSQDSEQYF
DNA: TGTGCCAGCAGCCAAGATAGCGAGCAGTACTTC

J: TRBJ1-3
V: TRBV2
size: NA
D: NA
CDR3: CASSVRVSGNTIYF
DNA: TGTGCCAGCAGTGTCAGAGTCTCTGGAAACACCATATATTTT

J: TRBJ2-7
V: TRBV6-1
size: NA
D: NA
CDR3: CASSFVGSRYLEQYF
DNA: TGTGCCAGCAGCTTCGTGGGGTCTCGATACCTCGAGCAGTACTTC

J: TRBJ2-7
V: TRBV3-1/TRBV3-2
size: NA
D: NA
CDR3: CASSQRDGAYEQYF
DNA: TGTGCCAGCAGCCAGAGGGACGGAGCCTACGAGCAGTACTTC

J: TRBJ2-6
V: TRBV6-1
size: NA
D: NA
CDR3: CASSEAPAGANVLTF
DNA: TGTGCCAGCAGTGAAGCGCCAGCTGGGGCCAACGTCCTGACTTTC

J: TRBJ2-7
V: TRBV4-1
size: NA
D: NA
CDR3: CASSQSGGRSYEQYF
DNA: TGCGCCAGCAGCCAGTCTGGGGGCAGGTCCTACGAGCAGTACTTC